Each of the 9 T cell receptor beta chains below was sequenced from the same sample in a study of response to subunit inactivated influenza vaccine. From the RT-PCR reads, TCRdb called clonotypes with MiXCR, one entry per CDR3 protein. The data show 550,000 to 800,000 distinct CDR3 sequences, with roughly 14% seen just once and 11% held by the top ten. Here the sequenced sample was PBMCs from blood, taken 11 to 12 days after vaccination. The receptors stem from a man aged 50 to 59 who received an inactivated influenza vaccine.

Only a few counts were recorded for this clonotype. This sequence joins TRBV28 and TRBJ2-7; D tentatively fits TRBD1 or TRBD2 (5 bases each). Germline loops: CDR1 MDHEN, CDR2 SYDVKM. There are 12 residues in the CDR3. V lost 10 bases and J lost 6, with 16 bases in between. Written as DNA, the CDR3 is TGTGCCATCCTGGGACCTGGGGCCGAGCAGTACTTC. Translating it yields CAILGPGAEQYF. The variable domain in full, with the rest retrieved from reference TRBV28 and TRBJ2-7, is DVKVTQSSRYLVKRTGEKVFLECVQDMDHENMFWYRQDPGLGLRLIYFSYDVKMKEKGDIPEGYSVSREKKERFSLILESASTNQTSMYLCAILGPGAEQYFGPGTRLTVT.

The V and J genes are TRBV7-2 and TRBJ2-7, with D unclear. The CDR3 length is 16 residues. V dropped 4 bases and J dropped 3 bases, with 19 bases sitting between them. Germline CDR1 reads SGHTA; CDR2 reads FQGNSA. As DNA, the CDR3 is TGTGCCAGCAGCTCTGGACCGTTAGAATCCCTCTACGAGCAGTACTTC. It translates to CASSSGPLESLYEQYF.

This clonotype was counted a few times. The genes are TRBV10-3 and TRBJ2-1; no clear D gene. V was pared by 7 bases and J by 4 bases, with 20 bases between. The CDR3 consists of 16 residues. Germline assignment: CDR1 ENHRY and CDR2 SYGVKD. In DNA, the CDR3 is TGTGCCATCACCTCTAGGTCCCAAAGTGGGTACAATGAGCAGTTCTTC. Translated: CAITSRSQSGYNEQFF.

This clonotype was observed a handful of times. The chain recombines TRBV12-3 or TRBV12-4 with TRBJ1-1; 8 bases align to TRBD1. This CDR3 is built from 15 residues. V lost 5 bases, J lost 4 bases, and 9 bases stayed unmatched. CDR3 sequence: CASSAPTGVGTEAFF. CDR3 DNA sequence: TGTGCCAGCAGTGCCCCGACAGGGGTTGGCACTGAAGCTTTCTTT.

The CDR3 bases are TGTGCCAGTAAAAACAGGAATCAAGAGACCCAGTACTTC. Its translation: CASKNRNQETQYF. The chain is built from TRBV19 and TRBJ2-5; D perhaps matches TRBD1 (5 bases). Trimming took off 7 bases at V and 2 bases at J, with 11 bases between the two ends. This CDR3 is 13 amino acids long. From germline, CDR1 is LNHDA and CDR2 SQIVND (reference sequence).

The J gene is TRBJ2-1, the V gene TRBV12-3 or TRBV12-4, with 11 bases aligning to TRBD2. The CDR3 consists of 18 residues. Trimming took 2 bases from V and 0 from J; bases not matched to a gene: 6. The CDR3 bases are TGTGCCAGCAGTTTACTCCATAGCGGGGGGGCCTCCTACAATGAGCAGTTCTTC. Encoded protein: CASSLLHSGGASYNEQFF.

CDR3 residues: CASSPGAQTGGELFF. CDR3 in DNA: TGTGCCAGCAGCCCGGGGGCCCAAACGGGCGGGGAGCTGTTTTTT. The rearrangement joins TRBV3-1 to TRBJ2-2; D may correspond to TRBD1 or TRBD2 (6 bases each). Trimming took off 4 bases at V and 7 bases at J, with 16 bases between the two ends. The CDR3 sequence is 15 residues long. Germline V CDR1 and CDR2: LGHDT, YNNKEL (reference sequence).

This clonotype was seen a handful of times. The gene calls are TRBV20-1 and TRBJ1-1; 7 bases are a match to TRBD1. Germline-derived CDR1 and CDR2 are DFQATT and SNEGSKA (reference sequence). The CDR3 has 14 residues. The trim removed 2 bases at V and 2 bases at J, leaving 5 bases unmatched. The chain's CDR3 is CSARRQGRNTEAFF. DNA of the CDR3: TGCAGTGCTAGACGACAGGGTAGAAACACTGAAGCTTTCTTT.

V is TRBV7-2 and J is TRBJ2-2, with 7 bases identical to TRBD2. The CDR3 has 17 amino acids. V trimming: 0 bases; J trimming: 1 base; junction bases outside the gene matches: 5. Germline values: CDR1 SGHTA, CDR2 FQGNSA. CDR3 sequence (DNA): TGTGCCAGCAGCTTAGCGGCGGCTAGCGGGAACACCGGGGAGCTGTTTTTT. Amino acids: CASSLAAASGNTGELFF.